Each of the 22 T cell receptor beta chains below was sequenced from the same sample in a study of shared clonotypes between healthy human individuals. The protocol was immunoSEQ multiplex PCR, while the TCRdb copy is restricted to in-frame clones and leaves out a portion. The sample yields about 1.5 million clones, roughly 97% seen once. Input material: naive CD4+ T cells sorted from blood. Subset reported: CD45RA+ positively selected. The receptors come from a man younger than 40 in good health.

This chain links TRBV7-6 with TRBJ2-7, with TRBD1 matching 8 bases. The CDR3 is 16 amino acids. J gave up 3 bases and V 5 bases, and 12 bases lay outside the gene matches. Germline V CDR1 and CDR2: SGHVS, FNYEAQ. The CDR3 bases are TGTGCCAGCAGCCCCACGATTGGACAGGGACGCTACGAGCAGTACTTC. Protein sequence: CASSPTIGQGRYEQYF.

As to this clone: A clone one base away is much larger, so this may be a read error. Other DNA sequences in the same sample also yield this CDR3. CDR3 sequence: CASSLGETQYF. The CDR3 nucleotides read TGTGCCAGCAGCCTAGGGGAGACCCAGTACTTC. This rearrangement joins TRBV14 to TRBJ2-5, with D unclear. The CDR3 has 11 residues. Germline-derived CDR1 and CDR2 are SGHDN and FVKESK. Trimming pared 4 bases from V and 5 bases from J, leaving 5 bases between. Full variable domain (missing parts from reference TRBV14 and TRBJ2-5): EAGVTQFPSHSVIEKGQTVTLRCDPISGHDNLYWYRRVMGKEIKFLLHFVKESKQDESGMPNNRFLAERTGGTYSTLKVQPAELEDSGVYFCASSLGETQYFGPGTRLLVL.

The chain couples TRBV18 to TRBJ2-7, with D perhaps TRBD2 (6 bases). The CDR3 totals 14 residues. V lost 6 bases to trimming and J lost 5 bases, with 17 bases between them. CDR1 is KGHSH and CDR2 is LQKENI in the germline V gene. The CDR3 region is CASSPPGGGDEQYF. The DNA for the CDR3 is TGTGCCAGCTCCCCCCCCGGGGGAGGCGACGAGCAGTACTTC.

V usage is TRBV5-6 and J usage is TRBJ2-6; TRBD1 is a possible D gene (5 bases). Germline V lookup: CDR1 SGHDT, CDR2 YYEEEE. The germline V and J ends were trimmed by 4 bases and 0 bases, with 11 bases remaining between them. This CDR3 region has 16 residues. The CDR3 sequence is CASSPQGFSGANVLTF. CDR3 DNA: TGTGCCAGCAGCCCCCAGGGTTTCTCTGGGGCCAACGTCCTGACTTTC.

This rearrangement joins TRBV29-1 to TRBJ2-1; perhaps TRBD1 as D (5 bases). V was trimmed by 7 bases and J by 4 bases, leaving 20 bases between them. The germline V gene has CDR1 SQVTM and CDR2 ANQGSEA. The CDR3 sequence is 15 residues long. The CDR3 DNA sequence: TGCAGCGGTGACCTTGGGGCGGCCTGGTACAATGAGCAGTTCTTC. It yields the protein CSGDLGAAWYNEQFF.

The CDR3 here is CASSLVAVRGGNEQFF. As DNA, the CDR3 is TGTGCCAGCAGCTTAGTGGCGGTCAGGGGAGGTAATGAGCAGTTCTTC. The chain uses TRBV11-2 and TRBJ2-1, with D tentatively TRBD1 or TRBD2 (6 bases each). The V gene lost 1 base and the J gene lost 7 bases, with 17 bases spanning the gap. Germline assignment: CDR1 SGHAT and CDR2 FQNNGV. The CDR3 is made up of 16 amino acids.

V gene TRBV6-5 combines with J gene TRBJ1-1, with TRBD1 identical over 11 bases. The length of the CDR3 is 14 residues. The germline V gene has CDR1 MNHEY and CDR2 SVGAGI. V shed 2 bases, J shed 11 bases, and the junction held 7 bases outside the gene matches. CDR3 in DNA: TGTGCCAGCAGTTACCTGGACAGGGGGCGAGTGGCTTTCTTT. Translation gives CASSYLDRGRVAFF.

This clone was observed a handful of times. The J gene is TRBJ2-7, the V gene TRBV10-1; a weak D match, TRBD2 (6 bases). CDR1 and CDR2 from the germline V gene are WNHNN and SYGVQD (reference sequence). V lost 0 bases, J lost 3 bases, and 12 bases lay in between. The CDR3 has 15 amino acids. In DNA, the CDR3 is TGCGCCAGCAGTGAGTCGGGGGGACGGAACTACGAGCAGTACTTC. Translation: CASSESGGRNYEQYF.

The rearrangement uses TRBV9 and TRBJ2-5; D is possibly TRBD1 or TRBD2 (5 bases each). Germline CDR1 is SGDLS and CDR2 is YYNGEE. V was cut by 4 bases and J by 3 bases, with 13 bases left in between. This CDR3 contains 14 residues. The CDR3 DNA follows: TGTGCCAGCAGCCGTGCAGGGACCGAAGAGACCCAGTACTTC. The encoded protein is CASSRAGTEETQYF.

The rearrangement links TRBV27 to TRBJ2-7; a weak D match, TRBD2 (6 bases). Germline-derived CDR1 and CDR2 are MNHEY and SMNVEV (reference sequence). This CDR3 has 17 amino acids. V was cut by 2 bases and J by 2 bases, with 19 bases left in between. The CDR3 protein is CASSLNPAASETYEQYF. CDR3 sequence (DNA): TGTGCCAGCAGTTTAAACCCCGCAGCTAGCGAGACCTACGAGCAGTACTTC.

The chain joins TRBV6-1 to TRBJ1-2; a weak D match, TRBD1 (5 bases). The length of the CDR3 is 18 residues. Trimming stripped 2 bases from V and 4 bases from J, with 23 bases between. Germline loops: CDR1 MNHNS, CDR2 SASEGT. The CDR3 region has the DNA TGTGCCAGCAGTGAATCTACGGGACGGGACTCCAAAATCTATGGCTACACCTTC. Its protein is CASSESTGRDSKIYGYTF.

This rearrangement joins TRBV13 to TRBJ1-2; no clear D gene. There are 14 residues in the CDR3. CDR1 and CDR2 from the germline V gene are PRHDT and FYEKMQ (reference sequence). Trimming left V 7 bases short and J 2 bases short, with 14 bases between. CDR3 residues: CASNSREINYGYTF. The CDR3 DNA reads TGTGCCAGCAACAGCCGGGAGATAAACTATGGCTACACCTTC.

This chain links TRBV4-3 with TRBJ2-7, with 7 nucleotides matching TRBD1. After removal of 3 bases from V and 0 bases from J, the junction contained 5 bases not matched to a gene. CDR1 and CDR2 (germline): LGHNA, YSLEER. The CDR3 consists of 15 residues. CDR3 coding DNA: TGCGCCAGCAGCCAGCCGGGACAGAGCTCCTACGAGCAGTACTTC. This encodes CASSQPGQSSYEQYF.

The chain couples TRBV18 to TRBJ2-5, with 7 bases aligning to TRBD2. The length of the CDR3 is 14 residues. The junction had 2 bases not matched to a gene; V was cut back by 2 bases and J by 2 bases. The V gene's germline CDR1 is KGHSH and CDR2 LQKENI. CDR3 region: CASSPWGGQETQYF. CDR3 coding DNA: TGTGCCAGCTCACCATGGGGGGGGCAAGAGACCCAGTACTTC.

The chain recombines TRBV16 with TRBJ1-2; possible D gene TRBD1, 6 bases. The germline V and J ends were trimmed by 5 bases and 6 bases, with 16 bases remaining between them. Germline assignment: CDR1 KGHSY and CDR2 FQNENV. The CDR3 is 14 residues long. DNA of the CDR3: TGTGCCAGCAGCTCAAACAGGGTTGGGCATGGCTACACCTTC. As protein: CASSSNRVGHGYTF.

The chain couples TRBV6-5 to TRBJ2-2; no reliable D call. CDR3 length equals 15 residues. Germline V gives CDR1 MNHEY, CDR2 SVGAGI. Trimming took off 0 bases at V and 2 bases at J, with 7 bases between the two ends. The CDR3 coding sequence is TGTGCCAGCAGTTACTCGATACACAACACCGGGGAGCTGTTTTTT. Amino acid sequence: CASSYSIHNTGELFF.

The chain joins TRBV4-3 to TRBJ2-2; 10 bases map to TRBD1. The V gene's germline CDR1 is LGHNA and CDR2 YSLEER. The CDR3 is made up of 15 amino acids. The V gene end was trimmed by 6 bases and the J gene end by 5 bases; junction bases not matched to a gene: 6. This CDR3 reads CASSRTGGGTGELFF. DNA of the CDR3: TGCGCCAGCAGTCGGACAGGGGGTGGGACCGGGGAGCTGTTTTTT.

V and J are TRBV6-1 and TRBJ2-3; TRBD2 matches 11 bases. The CDR3 runs 14 residues. CDR1 MNHNS and CDR2 SASEGT come from the germline V gene. V gave up 7 bases and J gave up 5 bases; unmatched junction bases: 5. CDR3 in amino acids: CASKLAGVGDTQYF. DNA of the CDR3: TGTGCCAGCAAACTAGCGGGAGTTGGAGATACGCAGTATTTT.

CDR3 sequence: CASSQVTSGRPYNEQFF. CDR3 DNA sequence: TGCGCCAGCAGCCAAGTGACGTCAGGGAGACCCTACAATGAGCAGTTCTTC. This chain connects TRBV4-1 to TRBJ2-1; either TRBD1 or TRBD2 may fit D (5 bases each). V lost 1 base to trimming and J lost 2 bases, with 15 bases between them. Germline CDR1 MGHRA, CDR2 YSYEKL. The CDR3 length is 17 residues.

This rearrangement joins TRBV6-5 to TRBJ1-2; a possible D gene is TRBD1 (5 bases). Trimming removed 2 bases from V and 8 bases from J, with 18 bases in between. The CDR3 contains 15 residues. Germline CDR1 and CDR2: MNHEY and SVGAGI. In DNA, the CDR3 is TGTGCCAGCAGTTACGCCGACAGCCCTGTGCGCGGCTACACCTTC. Amino acids: CASSYADSPVRGYTF.

The rearrangement uses TRBV7-9 and TRBJ1-1, with a possible D match to TRBD1 (6 bases). Germline V lookup: CDR1 SEHNR, CDR2 FQNEAQ (reference sequence). Trimming removed 6 bases at V and 6 bases at J, with 20 bases between. This CDR3 has 15 amino acids. DNA for the CDR3: TGTGCCAGCAGATACATTGTGGGGGGCGAGGCTGAAGCTTTCTTT. Its protein product is CASRYIVGGEAEAFF. Drawing the rest from reference TRBV7-9 and TRBJ1-1, the complete variable domain is DTGVSQNPRHKITKRGQNVTFRCDPISEHNRLYWYRQTLGQGPEFLTYFQNEAQLEKSRLLSDRFSAERPKGSFSTLEIQRTEQGDSAMYLCASRYIVGGEAEAFFGQGTRLTVV.

The J gene is TRBJ2-1, the V gene TRBV7-3; 8 positions match TRBD2. This CDR3 has 13 amino acids. Germline V gene sequence: CDR1 SGHTA, CDR2 FQGTGA. Trimming cost V 2 bases and J 10 bases; bases outside gene matches: 4. The CDR3 loop is CASSLSAGDEQFF. The CDR3 coding sequence is TGTGCCAGCAGCTTATCAGCGGGAGACGAGCAGTTCTTC.